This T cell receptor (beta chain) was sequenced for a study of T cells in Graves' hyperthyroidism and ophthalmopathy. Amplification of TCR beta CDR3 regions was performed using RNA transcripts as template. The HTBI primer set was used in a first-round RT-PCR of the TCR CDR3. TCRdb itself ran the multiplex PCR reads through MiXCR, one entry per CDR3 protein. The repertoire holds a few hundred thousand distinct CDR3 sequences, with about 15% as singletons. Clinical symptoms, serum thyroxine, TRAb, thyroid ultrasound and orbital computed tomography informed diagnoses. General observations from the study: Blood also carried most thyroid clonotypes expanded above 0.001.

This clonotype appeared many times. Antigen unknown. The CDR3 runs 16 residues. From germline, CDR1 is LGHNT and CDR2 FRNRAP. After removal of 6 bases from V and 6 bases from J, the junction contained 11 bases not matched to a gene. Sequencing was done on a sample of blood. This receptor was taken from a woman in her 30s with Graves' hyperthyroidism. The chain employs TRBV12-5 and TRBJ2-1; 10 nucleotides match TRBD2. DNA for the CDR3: TGTGCTAGTGGACAAGTAGCGGGAGGAACCCTCAATGAGCAGTTCTTC. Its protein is CASGQVAGGTLNEQFF.